This is a list of T cell receptor beta chains from one sample in a study of blood T cell repertoires in COVID-19. Repertoires were generated with immunoSEQ multiplex PCR, while TCRdb's copy carries only in-frame clones and drops some. Found here are 120,000 to 150,000 clones, approximately 86% of them singletons; the top ten hold under 6%. The sample consisted of peripheral blood. Every receptor here comes from a human donor in a cohort sampled during active COVID-19. Each CDR3 is given without its conserved first and last residue. D genes are given only for firm matches. Rows may omit the clone size; those that give it use once, few, many or a size class.

size: NA; J: TRBJ2-1; V: TRBV11-3; D: NA; CDR3: ASSSDSYNEQF
size: NA; J: TRBJ2-3; V: TRBV5-1; D: TRBD1; CDR3: ASSLGFQGAADTQY
size: NA; J: TRBJ2-1; V: TRBV3-1/TRBV3-2; D: NA; CDR3: ASSLEGLSSNEQF
size: NA; J: TRBJ2-7; V: TRBV30; D: NA; CDR3: AWSDRQRGRYEQY
size: NA; J: TRBJ1-5; V: TRBV28; D: NA; CDR3: ASSLLSQGQRTQH
size: NA; J: TRBJ1-1; V: TRBV6-5; D: NA; CDR3: ASSYRGERRAF
size: NA; J: TRBJ1-2; V: TRBV27; D: TRBD1; CDR3: ASTPLGGQGYGYT
size: NA; J: TRBJ2-7; V: TRBV14; D: TRBD1; CDR3: ASSQSGTGYEQY
size: few; J: TRBJ2-1; V: TRBV7-6; D: NA; CDR3: ASSWQGYNEQF
size: few; J: TRBJ1-1; V: TRBV12-3/TRBV12-4; D: NA; CDR3: ASRTTWNTEAF
size: NA; J: TRBJ2-3; V: TRBV18; D: NA; CDR3: ASSGDWDTDTQY
size: NA; J: TRBJ2-1; V: TRBV2; D: NA; CDR3: ASSKGLANEQF
size: NA; J: TRBJ1-6; V: TRBV30; D: TRBD1; CDR3: AWSSYRGLSYNSPLH
size: NA; J: TRBJ2-7; V: TRBV7-2; D: NA; CDR3: ASSLFPSTQQRGEQY
size: NA; J: TRBJ2-7; V: TRBV5-1; D: NA; CDR3: ASSLANRQRPLDEQY
size: NA; J: TRBJ2-1; V: TRBV11-2; D: NA; CDR3: ASSLDNYNEQF
size: NA; J: TRBJ1-1; V: TRBV12-3/TRBV12-4; D: NA; CDR3: ASSSRRTEAF
size: NA; J: TRBJ1-2; V: TRBV4-2; D: TRBD1; CDR3: ASSQDRDRGGGYT
size: NA; J: TRBJ1-1; V: TRBV6-6; D: NA; CDR3: ASSSSGKNTEAF
size: NA; J: TRBJ1-2; V: TRBV4-1; D: NA; CDR3: ASSQGQGSGYGYT
size: NA; J: TRBJ2-1; V: TRBV4-1; D: NA; CDR3: ASSSGLNEQF
size: NA; J: TRBJ2-1; V: TRBV11-1; D: TRBD2; CDR3: ASSPQRDPSYNEQF
size: NA; J: TRBJ1-6; V: TRBV2; D: NA; CDR3: ASMGQPSYNSPLH
size: NA; J: TRBJ1-5; V: TRBV28; D: NA; CDR3: ASSLSGGGNQPQH
size: NA; J: TRBJ2-1; V: TRBV28; D: NA; CDR3: ATKGQKFYNEQF
size: NA; J: TRBJ2-5; V: TRBV6-5; D: NA; CDR3: ASSYSLAAGETQY